One sample yielded the 8 T cell receptor beta chains listed below, sequenced in a study of early T cells in non-severe SARS-CoV-2 infection. MiXCR, applied by TCRdb to the 5' RACE reads, yields one record per CDR3 protein. This table holds more than 80,000 distinct CDR3 sequences, approximately 15% found once. Sequencing was done on a sample of whole blood. These receptors came from an adult who was a healthcare worker with PCR-confirmed SARS-CoV-2 infection or an uninfected control (not recorded which).

The rearrangement links TRBV30 to TRBJ1-5; 10 bases fit TRBD1. CDR3 size: 15 residues. Germline CDR1 reads GTSNPN; CDR2 reads SVGIG (reference sequence). Trimming cost V 5 bases and J 7 bases; bases outside gene matches: 11. DNA for the CDR3: TGTGCCTGGCGTCCCGGGACAGGGGTCGGCCAGCCCCAGCATTTT. As protein: CAWRPGTGVGQPQHF. Using reference TRBV30 and TRBJ1-5 for the parts outside the CDR3, the full variable domain is SQTIHQWPATLVQPVGSPLSLECTVEGTSNPNLYWYRQAAGRGLQLLFYSVGIGQISSEVPQNLSASRPQDRQFILSSKKLLLSDSGFYLCAWRPGTGVGQPQHFGDGTRLSIL.

This clonotype was found many times. The V gene is TRBV6-1, the J gene TRBJ2-1, with 9 bases fitting TRBD1. CDR1 and CDR2 (germline): MNHNS, SASEGT. V dropped 2 bases and J dropped 4; count of bases not matched to a gene: 6. This CDR3 contains 16 residues. The CDR3 bases are TGTGCCAGCAGTGAATTAGGGACAGGGCGGTACAATGAGCAGTTCTTC. It translates to CASSELGTGRYNEQFF.

The chain links TRBV11-2 to TRBJ2-1; unclear D gene. Per germline, CDR1 SGHAT and CDR2 FQNNGV. CDR3 length: 15 amino acids. V was shortened by 1 base and J by 7 bases, with 14 bases between the two germline ends. CDR3 residues: CASSLVTGWGNEQFF. CDR3 sequence (DNA): TGTGCCAGCAGCTTAGTAACTGGGTGGGGTAATGAGCAGTTCTTC.

In its sample, this clonotype was seen a few times. The chain has TRBV7-3 and TRBJ2-7; 12 nucleotides line up with TRBD2. The trim removed 1 base at V and 6 bases at J, leaving 4 bases unmatched. Germline CDR1 reads SGHTA; CDR2 reads FQGTGA. The CDR3 runs 15 residues. This CDR3 is CASSLNPSGRGEQYF. The CDR3 DNA is TGTGCCAGCAGCTTAAATCCTAGCGGGAGGGGCGAGCAGTACTTC.

The J gene is TRBJ2-1, the V gene TRBV11-3; no definite D call. Between the trimmed V and J ends, which lost 5 bases and 3 bases, there was a span of 17 bases. Germline lookup yields CDR1 SGHNT and CDR2 YENEEA. The CDR3 length is 16 residues. CDR3 loop: CASSPRTTLYYNEQFF. The DNA of the CDR3 is TGTGCCAGCAGCCCTAGGACCACGCTATACTACAATGAGCAGTTCTTC.

This clonotype was detected a few times. This chain uses TRBV20-1 with TRBJ2-7; 10 nucleotides align to TRBD2. J lost 5 bases, V lost 3 bases, and 7 bases had no gene match. The CDR3 has 14 amino acids. The germline gives CDR1 DFQATT, CDR2 SNEGSKA (reference sequence). The CDR3: CSASTLAGEHEQYF. The CDR3 DNA is TGCAGTGCTAGTACTCTAGCGGGAGAACACGAGCAGTACTTC.

The chain combines TRBV19 with TRBJ1-5, with D possibly being TRBD1 (6 bases). The CDR3 totals 15 residues. Germline lookup yields CDR1 LNHDA and CDR2 SQIVND (reference sequence). Between the trimmed V and J ends, which lost 5 bases and 7 bases, there was a span of 18 bases. The CDR3 sequence is CASSSTGGVGQPQHF. CDR3 DNA: TGTGCCAGTAGTTCGACAGGCGGAGTCGGGCAGCCCCAGCATTTT.

The chain is built from TRBV5-1 and TRBJ2-6; no firm D call. This CDR3 region has 14 residues. Germline V gives CDR1 SGHRS, CDR2 YFSETQ. Trimming shortened V by 2 bases and J by 0 bases, and 3 bases separated the two germline ends. The CDR3 sequence is CASSFNSGANVLTF. CDR3 nucleotide sequence: TGCGCCAGCAGCTTCAACTCTGGGGCCAACGTCCTGACTTTC.